This T cell receptor beta chain was sequenced in a study of shared clonotypes between healthy human individuals. CDR1 and CDR2 from the germline V gene are ENHRY and SYGVKD. CDR3 length: 16 amino acids. V lost 6 bases to trimming and J lost 9 bases; unmatched junction nucleotides: 8. Libraries were prepared by immunoSEQ multiplex PCR; TCRdb keeps only in-frame clonotypes and omits some of them. This table holds around 340,000 clones, about 70% found once. This receptor was identified in a man under 40 in good health. V gene TRBV10-3 combines with J gene TRBJ2-1; 16 nucleotides agree with TRBD2. Specimen: memory CD4+ T cells sorted from blood. Subset specified: CD45RA-negative fraction. CDR3 sequence: CAIRGGLAGGNTEQFF. CDR3 bases: TGTGCCATCAGGGGGGGACTAGCGGGAGGGAATACTGAGCAGTTCTTC.